The clone carrying this TCR beta chain was detected only once. Antigen unknown. The record originates from a study of cytomegalovirus exposure and HLA in healthy donors. Findings and limits, study-wide: Looking again later, the authors saw that most CMV-associated TCR beta chains seemed HLA-restricted.

The PCR ran on 60 Vbeta and 13 Jbeta primers. Profiling relied on immunoSEQ multiplex PCR, and the TCRdb table lists in-frame clones only, not all of them. Among under 150,000 clones listed, around 75% were seen once. The source material was PBMCs. This receptor was taken from a man aged 55-75 years in good health and CMV-seronegative.

CDR3 protein: CASSEYTSGATYEQYF. The CDR3 nucleotides read TGTGCCAGCAGTGAATATACTAGCGGAGCTACCTACGAGCAGTACTTC. The chain combines TRBV2 with TRBJ2-7; TRBD2 aligns across 8 bases. Trimming at V came to 2 bases and at J to 2 bases, leaving 8 bases not matched to a gene. Germline V gene data show CDR1 as SNHLY and CDR2 as FYNNEI. The CDR3 spans 16 residues.